What follows are 18 T cell receptor beta chains derived from one specimen sequenced in a study of blood T cells in healthy people across ages. A second about 7 to 11 cycle PCR used barcoded and J-beta primers. TCRdb re-analysed the 5' RACE reads in MiXCR, keeping a single row per CDR3 protein. The sample holds over 500,000 distinct CDR3 sequences, around 52% seen once. Sequenced input: blood. The receptor source for this set is a woman of 80 years or more in good health.

The sample holds a few counts of this clonotype. The chain combines TRBV3-1 with TRBJ2-4, with D tentatively TRBD1 or TRBD2 (5 bases each). With 0 bases removed from V and 9 bases from J, the gap between germline ends came to 21 bases. This CDR3 spans 17 amino acids. Germline V gives CDR1 LGHDT, CDR2 YNNKEL (reference sequence). For the CDR3, the DNA is TGTGCCAGCAGCCAAGAGTTAACGGGGCCCTTGCGAGGCATTCAGTACTTC. Its protein is CASSQELTGPLRGIQYF.

This clonotype was detected many times. The V gene is TRBV6-5, the J gene TRBJ2-5, with D unclear. The V end was cut by 2 bases, the J end by 1 base, with 11 bases between. CDR3 length equals 15 residues. The germline V gene encodes CDR1 MNHEY and CDR2 SVGAGI. CDR3 DNA: TGTGCCAGCAGTTACGGGATCTGGGGCCAAGAGACCCAGTACTTC. It encodes CASSYGIWGQETQYF.

J is TRBJ2-4 and V is TRBV20-1, with a weak D call TRBD1 (5 bases). The CDR3 covers 12 residues. V was cut by 0 bases and J by 13 bases, with 13 bases left in between. Germline V gene sequence: CDR1 DFQATT, CDR2 SNEGSKA (reference sequence). The CDR3 DNA is TGCAGTGCTAGAGATGGGGCATTTTGGCAGTACTTC. Translation: CSARDGAFWQYF.

This clonotype was recorded once. The CDR3 DNA reads TGCGCCAGTAGTTACCCCACAGATACGCAGTATTTT. Translated, it gives CASSYPTDTQYF. J is TRBJ2-3 and V is TRBV5-1; no definite D call. V lost 8 bases and J 2 bases, leaving 9 bases between the germline ends. This CDR3 contains 12 residues. Germline-derived CDR1 and CDR2 are SGHRS and YFSETQ.

The rearrangement joins TRBV19 to TRBJ2-1; D tentatively fits TRBD1 or TRBD2 (5 bases each). Trimming stripped 3 bases from V and 7 bases from J, with 16 bases between. Germline values: CDR1 LNHDA, CDR2 SQIVND (reference sequence). The CDR3 consists of 15 residues. This chain's CDR3 is CASSISGATLNEQFF. CDR3 nucleotide sequence: TGTGCCAGTAGTATCTCCGGGGCGACATTAAATGAGCAGTTCTTC.

This CDR3 is CSARLRGLAGGRSYNEQFF. In DNA, the CDR3 is TGCAGTGCTAGACTTCGGGGGCTAGCGGGGGGGCGGTCCTACAATGAGCAGTTCTTC. This rearrangement joins TRBV20-1 to TRBJ2-1; TRBD2 matches 12 bases. The CDR3 has 19 amino acids. After removal of 2 bases from V and 1 base from J, the junction contained 12 bases not matched to a gene. Germline-derived CDR1 and CDR2 are DFQATT and SNEGSKA (reference sequence).

This clonotype was picked up a small number of times. The V call is TRBV20-1, the J call TRBJ2-2; 8 bases fit TRBD2. The germline V gene has CDR1 DFQATT and CDR2 SNEGSKA (reference sequence). The junction had 4 bases not matched to a gene; V was cut back by 4 bases and J by 0 bases. The CDR3 is 15 amino acids. The CDR3 DNA reads TGCAGTGCTACATCGGGGGGGACGAACACCGGGGAGCTGTTTTTT. As protein: CSATSGGTNTGELFF.

This clonotype was recorded many times. The chain couples TRBV12-3 or TRBV12-4 to TRBJ1-5; a weak D match, TRBD1 (6 bases). The CDR3 runs 14 residues. The germline V and J ends were trimmed by 3 bases and 7 bases, with 13 bases remaining between them. Here the CDR3 reads CASSLGGLGQPQHF. The CDR3, as DNA: TGTGCCAGCAGTTTGGGGGGGCTAGGGCAGCCCCAGCATTTT.

This chain connects TRBV4-1 to TRBJ1-5; the D gene is possibly TRBD1 (5 bases). The CDR3 is 16 amino acids. The germline V and J ends were trimmed by 5 bases and 3 bases, with 17 bases remaining between them. The V gene's germline CDR1 is MGHRA and CDR2 YSYEKL. The CDR3 loop is CASSVRFGAVNQPQHF. The CDR3 DNA follows: TGCGCCAGCAGCGTACGATTCGGGGCCGTCAATCAGCCCCAGCATTTT.

The V gene is TRBV28, the J gene TRBJ1-6, with D hard to call. The V end was cut by 8 bases, the J end by 8 bases, with 7 bases between. The V gene's germline CDR1 is MDHEN and CDR2 SYDVKM. The CDR3 is 11 amino acids. The CDR3 DNA sequence: TGTGCCAGCCATGGGGATTCACCCCTCCACTTT. Its protein product is CASHGDSPLHF.

The genes are TRBV29-1 and TRBJ2-7; TRBD2 matches at 7 bases. Trimming at V came to 5 bases and at J to 0 bases, leaving 4 bases not matched to a gene. This CDR3 region has 13 residues. Germline V lookup: CDR1 SQVTM, CDR2 ANQGSEA. The CDR3 region is CSVSASGSYEQYF. The DNA of the CDR3 is TGCAGCGTTTCGGCTAGCGGCTCCTACGAGCAGTACTTC.

This clonotype was seen many times. A much larger clone lies a single base off, so this may be a read error. This chain links TRBV5-1 with TRBJ2-7; 9 positions agree with TRBD1. Germline assignment: CDR1 SGHRS and CDR2 YFSETQ. The CDR3 runs to 14 residues. The trim removed 4 bases at V and 7 bases at J, leaving 9 bases unmatched. The CDR3 DNA sequence: TGCGCCAGCAGCCGACAGGGGGAGGACAATGAGCAGTACTTC. Translation gives CASSRQGEDNEQYF.

This clonotype was detected a few times. The chain couples TRBV7-3 to TRBJ2-1; TRBD2 agrees at 8 bases. The junction had 7 bases not matched to a gene; V was cut back by 5 bases and J by 10 bases. The germline gives CDR1 SGHTA, CDR2 FQGTGA. CDR3 length equals 13 residues. The CDR3 protein is CASSRLAYGEQFF. CDR3 DNA sequence: TGTGCCAGCAGCCGACTAGCGTACGGAGAGCAGTTCTTC.

The chain carries TRBV13 and TRBJ1-1; 8 positions match TRBD1. This CDR3 is 14 amino acids long. Germline CDR1 reads PRHDT; CDR2 reads FYEKMQ (reference sequence). V shed 5 bases, J shed 7 bases, and the junction held 9 bases outside the gene matches. The CDR3 loop is CASSQGQGIGEAFF. For the CDR3, the DNA is TGTGCCAGCAGCCAAGGACAGGGTATAGGTGAAGCTTTCTTT.

This clonotype was detected ten times or more. The chain carries TRBV28 and TRBJ2-7, with 7 bases that match TRBD2. The CDR3 runs to 13 residues. V lost 7 bases to trimming and J lost 2 bases; unmatched junction nucleotides: 5. CDR1 MDHEN and CDR2 SYDVKM come from the germline V gene. The CDR3 bases are TGTGCCAGCATCTCTAGCGGAACCTACGAGCAGTACTTC. It translates to CASISSGTYEQYF.

The V call is TRBV27, the J call TRBJ2-6, with D unclear. Per germline, CDR1 MNHEY and CDR2 SMNVEV (reference sequence). This CDR3 comprises 14 residues. Trimming removed 5 bases at V and 4 bases at J, with 9 bases between. In nucleotides, the CDR3 is TGTGCCAGCAGTGCCAAGACAGGGGCCAACGTCCTGACTTTC. Residues: CASSAKTGANVLTF. Together with reference TRBV27 and TRBJ2-6, the CDR3 gives the full variable domain: EAQVTQNPRYLITVTGKKLTVTCSQNMNHEYMSWYRQDPGLGLRQIYYSMNVEVTDKGDVPEGYKVSRKEKRNFPLILESPSPNQTSLYFCASSAKTGANVLTFGAGSRLTVL.

This chain links TRBV14 with TRBJ2-5, with TRBD2 matching 9 bases. Germline CDR1 reads SGHDN; CDR2 reads FVKESK. The length of the CDR3 is 18 residues. After removal of 3 bases from V and 3 bases from J, the junction contained 14 bases not matched to a gene. CDR3: CASSQPGRAGGMEETQYF. The CDR3 DNA reads as TGTGCCAGCAGCCAGCCGGGACGAGCGGGGGGCATGGAAGAGACCCAGTACTTC.

Ten or more counts support this clonotype. The gene calls are TRBV7-8 and TRBJ2-1, with TRBD2 identical over 8 bases. CDR1 SGHVS and CDR2 FQNEAQ come from the germline V gene. V was clipped by 4 bases and J by 3 bases; unmatched bases: 8. CDR3 length equals 16 residues. The CDR3 nucleotides read TGTGCCAGCAGCTCATCAGCGGGAGTAGGCTACAATGAGCAGTTCTTC. It codes for CASSSSAGVGYNEQFF.